This is a list of T cell receptor beta chains from one sample in a study of T cells in Graves' hyperthyroidism and ophthalmopathy. Each CDR3 protein is one row after TCRdb ran MiXCR on the multiplex PCR reads. Of about 210,000 distinct CDR3 sequences in the sample, 17% were seen once. The sample was blood. The receptors come from a man in his fifties or sixties with Graves' hyperthyroidism. Both conserved end residues are part of each CDR3. The order of the fields is J gene, clone size, D gene, V gene, CDR3 protein, CDR3 DNA. D genes are given only for firm matches. Size tells how often a clone was seen (once, few, many) or the class of an expanded clone, and some rows leave it out.

>TRBJ2-2|-|-|TRBV28
CASSLFDGRLTGELFF
TGTGCCAGCAGTTTATTTGACGGACGATTGACCGGGGAGCTGTTTTTT
>TRBJ2-5|few|TRBD2|TRBV19
CASSALTSGPTQETQYF
TGTGCCAGTAGTGCCCTGACTAGCGGGCCTACCCAAGAGACCCAGTACTTC
>TRBJ2-1|many|-|TRBV20-1
CSAMIYNEQFF
TGCAGTGCTATGATCTACAATGAGCAGTTCTTC
>TRBJ2-1|many|TRBD2|TRBV2
CASRLAGGPINEQFF
TGTGCCAGCAGACTAGCGGGAGGGCCGATCAATGAGCAGTTCTTC
>TRBJ2-3|many|TRBD2|TRBV6-1
CASKFGVAGSDTQYF
TGTGCCAGCAAGTTCGGGGTAGCGGGTTCAGATACGCAGTATTTT
>TRBJ1-5|many|-|TRBV6-1
CASSFSSRAQPQHF
TGTGCCAGCAGTTTCAGTAGCAGGGCACAGCCCCAGCATTTT
>TRBJ2-7|many|-|TRBV7-2
CASSSNRVQGGEQYF
TGTGCCAGCAGCTCAAACAGGGTTCAGGGCGGCGAGCAGTACTTC
>TRBJ2-3|many|TRBD1|TRBV29-1
CSATGTTDTQYF
TGCAGCGCGACAGGGACCACAGATACGCAGTATTTT
>TRBJ2-5|many|-|TRBV6-1
CASIRGPGETQYF
TGTGCCAGCATTCGGGGACCGGGAGAGACCCAGTACTTC
>TRBJ2-3|many|TRBD2|TRBV29-1
CSVASGTTDTQYF
TGCAGCGTTGCAAGCGGGACCACAGATACGCAGTATTTT
>TRBJ2-3|many|TRBD2|TRBV5-1
CASSLAGRSTDTQYF
TGCGCCAGCAGCTTGGCCGGGAGGTCCACAGATACGCAGTATTTT
>TRBJ1-2|-|TRBD1|TRBV20-1
CSPSSPNQGGGYTF
TGCAGTCCCTCATCCCCCAACCAGGGGGGTGGCTACACCTTC
>TRBJ2-1|many|TRBD1|TRBV27
CASSSRDRDYNEQFF
TGTGCCAGCAGTTCACGGGACAGGGATTACAATGAGCAGTTCTTC
>TRBJ2-7|many|TRBD2|TRBV20-1
CSANGLAGVLYEQYF
TGCAGTGCAAACGGACTAGCGGGAGTTCTCTACGAGCAGTACTTC
>TRBJ2-3|few|TRBD2|TRBV6-5
CASSYTRRAGGPFSQYF
TGTGCCAGCAGTTACACGCGTCGAGCGGGAGGGCCCTTTTCGCAGTATTTT
>TRBJ2-2|many|TRBD2|TRBV13
CASSVPGGRTGELFF
TGTGCCAGCAGCGTCCCGGGAGGAAGGACCGGGGAGCTGTTTTTT
>TRBJ2-5|-|-|TRBV20-1
CSASPIRGSGETQYF
TGCAGTGCTAGCCCTATCCGGGGCTCGGGAGAGACCCAGTACTTC
>TRBJ2-6|-|-|TRBV6-9
CASSYIRGRQYSGANVLTF
TGTGCCAGCAGTTATATTCGAGGGCGCCAATACTCTGGGGCCAACGTCCTGACTTTC
>TRBJ2-6|many|-|TRBV5-1
CASSTSGANVLTF
TGCGCCAGCAGCACATCTGGGGCCAACGTCCTGACTTTC
>TRBJ2-7|many|-|TRBV12-3/TRBV12-4
CASGLKFYEQYF
TGTGCCAGCGGCCTGAAATTCTACGAGCAGTACTTC
>TRBJ1-5|-|-|TRBV15
CATSMGRVGNQPQHF
TGTGCCACCAGCATGGGTAGGGTAGGGAATCAGCCCCAGCATTTT
>TRBJ1-6|many|-|TRBV28
CASRSEQDHSPLHF
TGTGCCAGCAGGTCGGAGCAGGACCATTCACCCCTCCACTTT
>TRBJ2-5|many|TRBD1|TRBV6-1
CASSAPTGRRWTQYF
TGTGCCAGCAGTGCACCGACAGGGAGACGATGGACCCAGTACTTC
>TRBJ2-3|many|-|TRBV2
CASTVFTDTQYF
TGTGCCAGCACGGTATTCACAGATACGCAGTATTTT
>TRBJ2-7|few|TRBD1|TRBV29-1
CSATGTGPYEQYF
TGCAGCGCCACCGGGACAGGTCCCTACGAGCAGTACTTC
>TRBJ2-3|few|TRBD2|TRBV19
CASSRTSGRTDTQYF
TGTGCCAGTAGCCGGACTAGCGGACGCACAGATACGCAGTATTTT
>TRBJ1-5|many|-|TRBV2
CASIGAENSNQPQHF
TGTGCCAGCATCGGGGCCGAGAATAGCAATCAGCCCCAGCATTTT
>TRBJ2-1|-|TRBD1|TRBV6-2/TRBV6-3
CASRQGAKDNEQFF
TGTGCCAGCCGACAGGGGGCAAAAGACAATGAGCAGTTCTTC
>TRBJ2-7|-|-|TRBV3-1
CASSQQYGSYEQYF
TGTGCCAGCAGCCAACAATACGGGAGCTACGAGCAGTACTTC
>TRBJ2-5|-|-|TRBV7-9
CASSSTLGGETQYF
TGTGCCAGCAGCTCAACGTTGGGTGGGGAGACCCAGTACTTC
>TRBJ1-3|few|-|TRBV28
CATQLNPGNTIYF
TGTGCCACCCAGCTCAACCCTGGAAACACCATATATTTT
>TRBJ2-1|many|-|TRBV6-5
CASSYQGYNEQFF
TGTGCCAGCAGTTACCAGGGGTACAATGAGCAGTTCTTC
>TRBJ2-7|many|-|TRBV18
CASSQGSYEQYF
TGTGCCAGCTCACAGGGGAGCTACGAGCAGTACTTC
>TRBJ2-7|many|TRBD2|TRBV20-1
CSARMGREGPYEQYF
TGCAGTGCTAGAATGGGGCGGGAGGGCCCTTACGAGCAGTACTTC
>TRBJ2-7|many|TRBD1|TRBV12-3/TRBV12-4
CASSLTGTGNPYEQYF
TGTGCCAGCAGTCTAACCGGGACAGGGAATCCCTACGAGCAGTACTTC
>TRBJ1-1|few|-|TRBV6-2/TRBV6-3
CASSWRQARTEAFF
TGTGCCAGCAGTTGGAGACAGGCGAGGACTGAAGCTTTCTTT
>TRBJ2-7|many|-|TRBV11-2
CASSLGNFRDGNYEQYF
TGTGCCAGCAGCTTAGGTAATTTCCGGGACGGAAACTACGAGCAGTACTTC
>TRBJ2-3|few|TRBD2|TRBV4-3
CASSQGAGLASTDTQYF
TGCGCCAGCAGCCAAGGGGCGGGACTAGCGAGCACAGATACGCAGTATTTT
>TRBJ2-2|few|-|TRBV5-4
CASSLEGGSLTGELFF
TGTGCCAGCAGCTTGGAAGGTGGGAGTCTGACCGGGGAGCTGTTTTTT
>TRBJ1-5|few|TRBD1|TRBV20-1
CSAGDRAYSNQPQHF
TGCAGTGCAGGGGACAGGGCCTATAGCAATCAGCCCCAGCATTTT
>TRBJ2-4|many|TRBD2|TRBV18
CASSPGLTSGRKRNIQYF
TGTGCCAGCTCACCGGGTCTGACTAGCGGGAGGAAGAGAAACATTCAGTACTTC
>TRBJ1-6|-|-|TRBV6-5
CASSYSIKGGTSPLHF
TGTGCCAGCAGTTACTCAATTAAGGGGGGGACTTCACCCCTCCACTTT
>TRBJ2-5|many|-|TRBV6-1
CASSSRVQETQYF
TGTGCCAGCAGCTCGAGAGTACAAGAGACCCAGTACTTC
>TRBJ1-2|few|-|TRBV4-1
CASSQVGGSYGYTF
TGCGCCAGCAGCCAAGTAGGAGGCTCCTATGGCTACACCTTC
>TRBJ2-1|many|TRBD2|TRBV11-3
CASSLRDGRDAFSYNEQFF
TGTGCCAGCAGCTTAAGGGACGGGAGGGATGCATTCTCCTACAATGAGCAGTTCTTC
>TRBJ2-2|few|TRBD2|TRBV30
CAWSRLAGAVTGELFF
TGTGCCTGGAGTAGGCTAGCGGGAGCAGTCACCGGGGAGCTGTTTTTT
>TRBJ2-3|few|TRBD2|TRBV20-1
CSSQGLAGSTDTQYF
TGCAGTTCGCAAGGACTAGCGGGAAGCACAGATACGCAGTATTTT
>TRBJ2-5|-|-|TRBV15
CATSRDLKGGWETQYF
TGTGCCACCAGCAGAGATCTGAAAGGCGGATGGGAGACCCAGTACTTC
>TRBJ2-2|-|-|TRBV7-3
CASSDYARTGTGELFF
TGTGCCAGCAGCGATTACGCCCGGACTGGAACCGGGGAGCTGTTTTTT
>TRBJ2-7|few|-|TRBV6-4
CASARQPGGEQYF
TGTGCCAGCGCACGGCAGCCCGGAGGAGAGCAGTACTTC
>TRBJ2-7|few|TRBD2|TRBV20-1
CSAKEIAGVTFYEQYF
TGCAGTGCTAAAGAGATAGCGGGAGTGACGTTTTACGAGCAGTACTTC
>TRBJ1-2|few|-|TRBV13
CASSLEGGLYGYTF
TGTGCCAGCAGCTTAGAAGGGGGACTCTATGGCTACACCTTC
>TRBJ2-7|many|-|TRBV7-6
CASSLVEQYF
TGTGCCAGCAGCTTAGTCGAGCAGTACTTC
>TRBJ2-7|many|TRBD1|TRBV10-3
CAIQGQGTSYEQYF
TGTGCCATCCAGGGACAGGGGACCTCCTACGAGCAGTACTTC
>TRBJ2-3|many|TRBD1|TRBV20-1
CSAPDYRGQGSRDTQYF
TGCAGTGCTCCCGACTACCGGGGACAGGGGTCAAGGGATACGCAGTATTTT
>TRBJ2-5|-|TRBD1|TRBV7-7
CASSLRTGDAQTQYF
TGTGCTAGCAGCCTCCGGACAGGTGATGCGCAGACCCAGTACTTC
>TRBJ1-1|many|-|TRBV10-3
CAISEGEGTEAFF
TGTGCCATCAGTGAGGGAGAGGGCACTGAAGCTTTCTTT
>TRBJ2-7|many|-|TRBV6-1
CASSDVAYAYEQYF
TGTGCCAGCAGTGATGTAGCGTATGCCTACGAGCAGTACTTC